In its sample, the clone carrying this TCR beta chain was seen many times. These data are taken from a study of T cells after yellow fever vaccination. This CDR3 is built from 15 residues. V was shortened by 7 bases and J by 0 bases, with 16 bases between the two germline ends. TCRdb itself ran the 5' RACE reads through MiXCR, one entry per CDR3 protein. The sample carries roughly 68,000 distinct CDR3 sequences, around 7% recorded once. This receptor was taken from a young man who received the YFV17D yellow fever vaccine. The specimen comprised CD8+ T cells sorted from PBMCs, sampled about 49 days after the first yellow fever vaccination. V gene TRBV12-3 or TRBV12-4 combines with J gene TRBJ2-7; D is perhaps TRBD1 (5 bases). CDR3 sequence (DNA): TGTGCCAGCACCCCGACAGCGCTCAGCTCCTACGAGCAGTACTTC. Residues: CASTPTALSSYEQYF.